This T cell receptor (beta chain) emerged from a study of regulatory T cells in long-lasting Graves disease (dated by TCRdb to about 2021). As for the study more broadly: Persistent Graves' disease was defined as antithyroid drug treatment for over 5 years with persistently positive TSH receptor autoantibodies. Antithyroid drugs had been taken for about 10.3 years on average by persistent Graves' disease patients in the clinical cohort. A total of 33 samples were covered by TCR sequencing, comprising some 13 persistent and approximately 20 newly diagnosed Graves' disease patients. Patients with persistent Graves' disease were compared with patients with newly diagnosed Graves' disease using TCR sequencing and RNA sequencing of peripheral blood. The study was registered as a clinical trial and conducted in China.

The protocol used for the library was multiplex PCR. Sequencing took place on an Illumina HiSeq 4000. TCR beta libraries were built with iRepertoire HTBI primers and Arm-PCR amplification of CDR3 regions. Gel purification was performed on PCR products prior to sequencing. The original methods were these. Across samples, fewer than 70 TRBV and 12 to 15 TRBJ segments were identified and used for gene usage analysis of CDR3 amino acid clonotypes. Filtered high-quality paired reads were merged into contigs using COPE and FqMerger. Contigs were aligned with BLAST to IMGT TRBV, TRBD and TRBJ reference genes, and CDR3 was defined per IMGT. Highly expanded clones were defined as clonotypes with a frequency above 0.1%. Shannon entropy was used to measure repertoire diversity, and the Gini coefficient was used to measure V-J evenness. Clonotypes shared by more than one individual were considered public. TCRdb itself trimmed the public reads at Q25 with fastp, ran MiXCR and retained productive beta chains. Here each entry gathers all rows of one CDR3 protein and keeps the most common genes and DNA. The V and J calls come from TCRdb's annotation, not from the publication. The sample records 650,000 to 700,000 distinct CDR3 sequences, around 32% of which are singletons. The ten largest clones capture 40% to 50% of the sample.

This clonotype was seen only a few times. Its antigen is not yet known. Per-base qualities were not stored, and no clone one base away is much larger. V is pared back by 4 bases and J by 0 bases, with 9 bases lying between the germline termini. According to the germline V gene, CDR1 reads SGHTA and CDR2 reads FQGTGA. Taken from cysteine to phenylalanine, the CDR3 has 14 residues. Just the 42-base CDR3 DNA is kept, in frame starting at base 1. Overall study results and their limits: Only peripheral blood was studied, because thyroid tissue, the primary lesion, was inaccessible. Compared with newly diagnosed patients, patients with persistent Graves' disease had lower TCR Shannon entropy and fewer highly expanded clones, which suggests clonal expansion. As a limitation, the authors acknowledged that the small sample size may reduce accuracy. More public clonotypes were shared among persistent patients (2,741) than among newly diagnosed patients (over 900). TRBV28, TRBJ1-2 and TRBJ2-5 were preferentially used in persistent disease, while TRBV20-1 and TRBJ2-1 were favored in newly diagnosed disease. Only the TCR beta chain was sequenced and analyzed.

The sample's time point label, decoded: persistent/refractory GD, antithyroid drugs over 5 years with positive TRAb. For both TCR sequencing and RNA sequencing, RNA was extracted from PBMCs using TRIzol. Graves' disease was diagnosed according to American Thyroid Association guidelines. Recruitment of patients was carried out at an endocrinology department in Xi'an, China. Each patient gave 7.5 to 10 milliliters of peripheral blood, collected in an EDTA anticoagulant tube. PBMCs were isolated by Ficoll Paque Plus density gradient separation without further T cell sorting. An Agilent 2100 Bioanalyzer and agarose gel were used to assess RNA quality, and a NanoDrop 2000 was used to measure RNA concentration.

The sequence was obtained from a female donor with Graves disease. Sample: peripheral blood mononuclear cells (PBMCs), taken when the disease was refractory, from a patient treated with antithyroid drugs. The rearrangement combines TRBV7-3 with TRBJ1-1, and TRBD1 may be the D gene, going by 5 matching bases. The DNA sequence is as follows: TGTGCCAGCAGCTGGGGGACCATGAACACTGAAGCTTTCTTT. Its protein product is CASSWGTMNTEAFF.